This is a list of T cell receptor beta chains from one sample in a study of beta chain features in type 1 diabetes. Sequenced by immunoSEQ multiplex PCR; TCRdb stores in-frame clones only, minus some. The sample carries just over 600,000 clones, about 14% recorded once. The sequenced sample was naive CD4+ T cells from blood. The receptors were sampled from a man between 18 and 29 years old in good health. Each CDR3 is given with its conserved first and last residue. Each record gives: J gene, clone size, D gene, V gene, CDR3 protein, CDR3 DNA. The D gene is left open where the match is weak. Clone sizes are given selectively: once, few, many, or a class where the clone is expanded.

j_gene: TRBJ2-1; abundance: many; d_gene: -; v_gene: TRBV28; CDR3aa: CASSLQNEQFF; CDR3nt: TGTGCCAGCAGTCTCCAGAATGAGCAGTTCTTC
j_gene: TRBJ2-1; abundance: few; d_gene: -; v_gene: TRBV10-3; CDR3aa: CAISREPNNEQFF; CDR3nt: TGTGCCATCAGCAGAGAACCGAACAATGAGCAGTTCTTC
j_gene: TRBJ2-3; abundance: -; d_gene: -; v_gene: TRBV2; CDR3aa: CASKVDGRTDTQYF; CDR3nt: TGTGCCAGCAAAGTCGACGGGAGAACAGATACGCAGTATTTT
j_gene: TRBJ1-2; abundance: once; d_gene: TRBD1; v_gene: TRBV7-2; CDR3aa: CASSLWDDRASGYTF; CDR3nt: TGTGCCAGCAGCTTATGGGATGACAGGGCTAGTGGCTACACCTTC
j_gene: TRBJ2-3; abundance: few; d_gene: -; v_gene: TRBV7-3; CDR3aa: CASSLRQGRGADTQYF; CDR3nt: TGTGCCAGCAGCCTCCGACAGGGCCGGGGGGCAGATACGCAGTATTTT
j_gene: TRBJ1-2; abundance: -; d_gene: -; v_gene: TRBV10-3; CDR3aa: CAISVWGYLNYGYTF; CDR3nt: TGTGCCATCAGTGTCTGGGGATACTTAAACTATGGCTACACCTTC
j_gene: TRBJ2-1; abundance: -; d_gene: TRBD2; v_gene: TRBV10-3; CDR3aa: CAISVTSGGPSLLNEQFF; CDR3nt: TGTGCCATCAGTGTTACTAGCGGGGGCCCTTCCCTCCTCAATGAGCAGTTCTTC
j_gene: TRBJ1-4; abundance: -; d_gene: -; v_gene: TRBV27; CDR3aa: CASRPTGLDEKLFF; CDR3nt: TGTGCCAGCAGACCTACAGGGCTCGATGAAAAACTGTTTTTT
j_gene: TRBJ2-5; abundance: few; d_gene: -; v_gene: TRBV7-2; CDR3aa: CASSLSGETQYF; CDR3nt: TGTGCCAGCAGCTTATCAGGGGAGACCCAGTACTTC
j_gene: TRBJ2-1; abundance: -; d_gene: -; v_gene: TRBV10-3; CDR3aa: CAISPLDQSSSSYNEQFF; CDR3nt: TGTGCCATCAGCCCTTTAGACCAGTCCTCTAGCTCCTACAATGAGCAGTTCTTC
j_gene: TRBJ1-4; abundance: -; d_gene: -; v_gene: TRBV11-3; CDR3aa: CASSLSGRDEKLFF; CDR3nt: TGTGCCAGCAGCTTATCTGGACGGGATGAAAAACTGTTTTTT
j_gene: TRBJ1-5; abundance: -; d_gene: -; v_gene: TRBV19; CDR3aa: CASSDVTGNQPQHF; CDR3nt: TGTGCCAGTAGCGATGTAACAGGGAATCAGCCCCAGCATTTT
j_gene: TRBJ2-6; abundance: -; d_gene: TRBD1; v_gene: TRBV12-5; CDR3aa: CASAPDRVTGANVLTF; CDR3nt: TGTGCTAGTGCCCCGGACAGGGTGACTGGGGCCAACGTCCTGACTTTC
j_gene: TRBJ1-4; abundance: -; d_gene: -; v_gene: TRBV5-1; CDR3aa: CASSLAGGRQDEKLFF; CDR3nt: TGCGCCAGCAGCTTGGCCGGGGGGCGACAGGATGAAAAACTGTTTTTT
j_gene: TRBJ1-2; abundance: -; d_gene: -; v_gene: TRBV5-4; CDR3aa: CASSANRDNLRGYTF; CDR3nt: TGTGCCAGCAGCGCGAACAGGGATAACTTAAGGGGCTACACCTTC
j_gene: TRBJ1-3; abundance: few; d_gene: -; v_gene: TRBV7-2; CDR3aa: CASSLGGEAALSGNTIYF; CDR3nt: TGTGCCAGCAGCTTAGGGGGGGAGGCTGCCCTCTCTGGAAACACCATATATTTT
j_gene: TRBJ1-5; abundance: few; d_gene: TRBD1; v_gene: TRBV7-9; CDR3aa: CASSLGVGGTGDRQPQHF; CDR3nt: TGTGCCAGCAGCTTAGGGGTTGGCGGGACAGGGGACCGCCAGCCCCAGCATTTT
j_gene: TRBJ2-4; abundance: -; d_gene: TRBD2; v_gene: TRBV4-2; CDR3aa: CASSQGLAEIAKNIQYF; CDR3nt: TGTGCCAGCAGCCAAGGACTAGCGGAAATAGCCAAAAACATTCAGTACTTC